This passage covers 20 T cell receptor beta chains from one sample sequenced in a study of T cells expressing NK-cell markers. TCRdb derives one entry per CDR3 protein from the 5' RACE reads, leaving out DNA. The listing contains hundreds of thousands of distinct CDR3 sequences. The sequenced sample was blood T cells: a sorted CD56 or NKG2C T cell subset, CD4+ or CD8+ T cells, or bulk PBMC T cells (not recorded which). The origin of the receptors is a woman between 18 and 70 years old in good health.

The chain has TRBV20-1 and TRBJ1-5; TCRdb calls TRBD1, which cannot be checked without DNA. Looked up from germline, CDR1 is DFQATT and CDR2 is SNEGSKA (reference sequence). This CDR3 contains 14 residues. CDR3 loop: CSAIRGTGNQPQHF.

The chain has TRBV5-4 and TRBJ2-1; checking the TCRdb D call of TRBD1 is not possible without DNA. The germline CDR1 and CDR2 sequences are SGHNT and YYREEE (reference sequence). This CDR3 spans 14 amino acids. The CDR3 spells CASSFGGGINEQFF.

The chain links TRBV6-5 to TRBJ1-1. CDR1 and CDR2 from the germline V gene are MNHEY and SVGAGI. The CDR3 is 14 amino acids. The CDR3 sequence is CASSSNSVVGEAFF.

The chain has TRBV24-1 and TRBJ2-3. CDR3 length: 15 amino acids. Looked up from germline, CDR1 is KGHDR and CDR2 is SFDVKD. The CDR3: CATSDLGNGADTQYF.

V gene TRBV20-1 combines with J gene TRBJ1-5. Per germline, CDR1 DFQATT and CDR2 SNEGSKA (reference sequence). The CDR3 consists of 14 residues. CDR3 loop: CSAREEYSNQPQHF.

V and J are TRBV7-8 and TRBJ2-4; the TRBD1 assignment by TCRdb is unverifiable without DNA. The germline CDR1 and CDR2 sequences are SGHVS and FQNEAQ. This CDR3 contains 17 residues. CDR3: CASRPGPAEIAKNIQYF.

The CDR3 reads CASSPEQGIQETQYF. This rearrangement joins TRBV12-3 or TRBV12-4 to TRBJ2-5; TCRdb gives TRBD1 as the D gene, but with no DNA this cannot be confirmed. This CDR3 is built from 15 residues.

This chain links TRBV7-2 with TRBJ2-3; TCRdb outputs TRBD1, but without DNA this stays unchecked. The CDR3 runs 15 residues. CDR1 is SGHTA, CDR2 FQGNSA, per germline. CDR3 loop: CASSETGGPTDTQYF.

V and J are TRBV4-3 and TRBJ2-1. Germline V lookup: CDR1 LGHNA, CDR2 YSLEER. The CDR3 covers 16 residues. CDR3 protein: CASSQGQGVAYNEQFF.

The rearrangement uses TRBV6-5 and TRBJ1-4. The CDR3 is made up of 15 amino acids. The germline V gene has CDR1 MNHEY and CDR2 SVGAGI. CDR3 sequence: CASSYSNSGVEKLFF.

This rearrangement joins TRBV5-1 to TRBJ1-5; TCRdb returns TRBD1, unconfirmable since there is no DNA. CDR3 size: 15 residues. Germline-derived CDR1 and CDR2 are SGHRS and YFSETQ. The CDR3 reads CASSAGQGFNQPQHF.

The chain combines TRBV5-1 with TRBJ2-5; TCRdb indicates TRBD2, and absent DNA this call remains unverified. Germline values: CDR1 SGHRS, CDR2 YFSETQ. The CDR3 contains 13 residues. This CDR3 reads CASSFSGAETQYF.

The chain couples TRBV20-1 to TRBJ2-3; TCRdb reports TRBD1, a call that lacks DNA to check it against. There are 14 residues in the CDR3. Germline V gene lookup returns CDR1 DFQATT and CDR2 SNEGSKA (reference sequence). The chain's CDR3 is CSARIGGLTDTQYF.

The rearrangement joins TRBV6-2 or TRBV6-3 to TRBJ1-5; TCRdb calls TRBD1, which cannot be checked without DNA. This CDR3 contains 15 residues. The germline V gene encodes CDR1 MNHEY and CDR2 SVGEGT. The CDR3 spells CASRMDRLGNQPQHF.

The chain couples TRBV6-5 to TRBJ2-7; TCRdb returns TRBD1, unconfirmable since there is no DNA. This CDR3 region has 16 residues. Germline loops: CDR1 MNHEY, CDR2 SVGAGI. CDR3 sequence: CASSSQPGTPLGEQYF.

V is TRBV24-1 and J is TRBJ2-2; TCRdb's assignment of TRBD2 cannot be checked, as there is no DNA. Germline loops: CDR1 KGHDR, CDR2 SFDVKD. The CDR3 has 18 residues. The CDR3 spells CATSDVAVTSGRRGELFF.

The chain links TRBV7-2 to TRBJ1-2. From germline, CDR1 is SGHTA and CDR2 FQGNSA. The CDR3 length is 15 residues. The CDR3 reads CASSLERRAGRGYTF.

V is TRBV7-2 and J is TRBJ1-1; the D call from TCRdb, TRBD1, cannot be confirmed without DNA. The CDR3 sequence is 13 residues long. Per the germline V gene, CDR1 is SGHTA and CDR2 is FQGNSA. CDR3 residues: CASSPDRGAEAFF.

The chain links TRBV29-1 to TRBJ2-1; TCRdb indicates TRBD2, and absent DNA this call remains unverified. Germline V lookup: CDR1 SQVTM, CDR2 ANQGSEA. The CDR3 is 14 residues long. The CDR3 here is CSVEGLAGYNEQFF.

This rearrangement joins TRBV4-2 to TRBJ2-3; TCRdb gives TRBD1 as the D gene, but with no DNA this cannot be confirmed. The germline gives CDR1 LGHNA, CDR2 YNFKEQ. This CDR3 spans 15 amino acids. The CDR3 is CASSQKQGLADTQYF.